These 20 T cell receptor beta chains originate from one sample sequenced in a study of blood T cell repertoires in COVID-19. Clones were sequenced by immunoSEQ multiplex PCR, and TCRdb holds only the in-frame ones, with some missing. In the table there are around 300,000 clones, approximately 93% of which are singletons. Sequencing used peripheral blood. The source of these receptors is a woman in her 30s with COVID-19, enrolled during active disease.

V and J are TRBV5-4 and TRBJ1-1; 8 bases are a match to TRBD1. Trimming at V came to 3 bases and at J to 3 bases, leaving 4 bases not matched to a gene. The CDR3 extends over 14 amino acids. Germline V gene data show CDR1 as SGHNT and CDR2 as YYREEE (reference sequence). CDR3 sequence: CASSYQGADTEAFF. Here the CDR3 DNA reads TGTGCCAGCAGCTATCAGGGGGCAGACACTGAAGCTTTCTTT.

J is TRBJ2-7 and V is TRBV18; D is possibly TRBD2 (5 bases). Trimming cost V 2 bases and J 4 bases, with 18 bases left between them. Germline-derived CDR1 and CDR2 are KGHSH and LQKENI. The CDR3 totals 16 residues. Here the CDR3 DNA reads TGTGCCAGCTCACCAAATGGCGGACTTGGCCCTTACGAGCAGTACTTC. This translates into CASSPNGGLGPYEQYF.

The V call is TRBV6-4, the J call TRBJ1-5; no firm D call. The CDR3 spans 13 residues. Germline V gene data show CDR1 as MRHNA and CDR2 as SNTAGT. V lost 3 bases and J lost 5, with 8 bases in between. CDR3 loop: CASSEERDQPQHF. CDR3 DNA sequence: TGTGCCAGCAGTGAGGAGAGAGATCAGCCCCAGCATTTT.

The CDR3 DNA is TGCAGCGTTGGAACCGGGACATATGCTGAGCAGTTCTTC. Its protein is CSVGTGTYAEQFF. The gene calls are TRBV29-1 and TRBJ2-1; a weak D match, TRBD1 (6 bases). The CDR3 is 13 amino acids. Trimming took 4 bases from V and 9 from J, leaving 16 bases between them. Germline V gene data show CDR1 as SQVTM and CDR2 as ANQGSEA.

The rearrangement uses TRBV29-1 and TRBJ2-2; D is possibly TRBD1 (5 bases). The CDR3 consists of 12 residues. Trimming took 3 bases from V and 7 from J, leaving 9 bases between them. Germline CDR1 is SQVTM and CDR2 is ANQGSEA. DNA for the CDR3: TGCAGCGTTGATCAAGGGGACGGGGAGCTGTTTTTT. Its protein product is CSVDQGDGELFF.

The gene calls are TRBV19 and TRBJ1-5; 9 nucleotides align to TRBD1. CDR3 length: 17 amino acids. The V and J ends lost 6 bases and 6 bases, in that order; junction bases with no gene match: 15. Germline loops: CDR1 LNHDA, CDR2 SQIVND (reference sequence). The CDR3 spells CASSPIGTGTDGQPQHF. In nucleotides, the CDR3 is TGTGCCAGTAGCCCAATTGGGACAGGGACGGATGGTCAGCCCCAGCATTTT.

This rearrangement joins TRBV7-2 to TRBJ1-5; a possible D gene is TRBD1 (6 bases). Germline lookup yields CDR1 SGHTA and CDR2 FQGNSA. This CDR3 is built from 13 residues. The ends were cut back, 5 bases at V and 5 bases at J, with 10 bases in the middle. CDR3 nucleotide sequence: TGTGCCAGCAGCCGGGACATTGATCAGCCCCAGCATTTT. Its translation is CASSRDIDQPQHF.

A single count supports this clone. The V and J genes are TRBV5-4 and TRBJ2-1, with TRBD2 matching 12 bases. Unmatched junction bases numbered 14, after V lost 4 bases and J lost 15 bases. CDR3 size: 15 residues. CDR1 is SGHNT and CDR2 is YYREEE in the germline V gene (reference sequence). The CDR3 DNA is TGTGCCAGCAGCGTCCCCGGGACTAGCGGGCCTCAGGGGTTCTTC. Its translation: CASSVPGTSGPQGFF.

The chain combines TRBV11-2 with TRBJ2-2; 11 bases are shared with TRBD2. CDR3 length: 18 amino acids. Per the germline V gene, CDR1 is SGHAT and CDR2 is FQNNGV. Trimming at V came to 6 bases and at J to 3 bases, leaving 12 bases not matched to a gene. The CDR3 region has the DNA TGTGCCAGCAGATCTACTAGCGGGAGCCGGGCCTACACCGGGGAGCTGTTTTTT. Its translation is CASRSTSGSRAYTGELFF.

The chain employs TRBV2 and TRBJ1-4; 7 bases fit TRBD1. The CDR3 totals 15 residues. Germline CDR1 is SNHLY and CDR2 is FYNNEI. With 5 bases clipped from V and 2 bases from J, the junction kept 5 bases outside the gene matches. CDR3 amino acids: CASSQQGNTNEKLFF. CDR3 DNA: TGTGCCAGCAGTCAACAGGGGAATACTAATGAAAAACTGTTTTTT. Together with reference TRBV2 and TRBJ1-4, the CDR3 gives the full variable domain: EPEVTQTPSHQVTQMGQEVILRCVPISNHLYFYWYRQILGQKVEFLVSFYNNEISEKSEIFDDQFSVERPDGSNFTLKIRSTKLEDSAMYFCASSQQGNTNEKLFFGSGTQLSVL.

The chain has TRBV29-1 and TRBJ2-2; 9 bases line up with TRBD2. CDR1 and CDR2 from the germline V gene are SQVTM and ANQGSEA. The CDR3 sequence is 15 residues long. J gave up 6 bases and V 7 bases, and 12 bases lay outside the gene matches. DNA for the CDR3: TGCAGCGCTGACTATGGGACTAGCCCGCCCGGGGAGCTGTTTTTT. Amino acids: CSADYGTSPPGELFF.

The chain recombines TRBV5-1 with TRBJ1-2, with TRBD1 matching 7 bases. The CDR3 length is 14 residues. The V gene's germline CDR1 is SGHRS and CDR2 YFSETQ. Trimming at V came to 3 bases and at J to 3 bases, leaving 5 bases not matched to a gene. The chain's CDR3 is CASSSTGYDYGYTF. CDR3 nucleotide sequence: TGCGCCAGCAGCTCGACAGGGTACGACTATGGCTACACCTTC.

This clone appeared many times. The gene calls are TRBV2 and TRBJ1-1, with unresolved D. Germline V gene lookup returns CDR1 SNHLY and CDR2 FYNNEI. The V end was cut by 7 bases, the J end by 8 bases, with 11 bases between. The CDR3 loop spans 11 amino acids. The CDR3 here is CASKLGGEAFF. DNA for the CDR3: TGTGCCAGCAAACTGGGCGGGGAAGCTTTCTTT. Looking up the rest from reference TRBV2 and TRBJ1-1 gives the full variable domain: EPEVTQTPSHQVTQMGQEVILRCVPISNHLYFYWYRQILGQKVEFLVSFYNNEISEKSEIFDDQFSVERPDGSNFTLKIRSTKLEDSAMYFCASKLGGEAFFGQGTRLTVV.

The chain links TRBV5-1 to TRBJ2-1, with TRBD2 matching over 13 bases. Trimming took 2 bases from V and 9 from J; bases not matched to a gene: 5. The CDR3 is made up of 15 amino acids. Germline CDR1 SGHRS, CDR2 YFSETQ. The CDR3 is CASSLTGLAGSEQFF. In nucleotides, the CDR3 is TGCGCCAGCAGCTTAACGGGACTAGCGGGAAGTGAGCAGTTCTTC.

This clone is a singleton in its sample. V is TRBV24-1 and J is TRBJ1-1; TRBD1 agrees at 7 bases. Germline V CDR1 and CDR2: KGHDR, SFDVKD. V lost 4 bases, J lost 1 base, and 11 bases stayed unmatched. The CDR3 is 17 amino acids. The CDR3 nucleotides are TGTGCCACCAGTGACCCAGACAGGGAAAACCGGAACACTGAAGCTTTCTTT. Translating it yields CATSDPDRENRNTEAFF.

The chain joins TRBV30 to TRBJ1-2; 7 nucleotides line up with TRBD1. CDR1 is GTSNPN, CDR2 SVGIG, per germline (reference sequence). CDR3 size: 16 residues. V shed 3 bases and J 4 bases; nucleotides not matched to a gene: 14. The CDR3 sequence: CAWRIGTEAFPYGYTF. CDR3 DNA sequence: TGTGCCTGGAGAATTGGGACAGAAGCTTTCCCCTATGGCTACACCTTC.

CDR3 amino acids: CASSPGQGFNEKLFF. CDR3 DNA: TGTGCCAGCAGCCCTGGACAGGGGTTTAATGAAAAACTGTTTTTT. The chain joins TRBV3-1 (or the pseudogene TRBV3-2) to TRBJ1-4, with TRBD1 identical over 9 bases. J lost 4 bases, V lost 4 bases, and 4 bases had no gene match. The CDR3 is made up of 15 amino acids. Germline V lookup: CDR1 LGHDT, CDR2 YNNKEL (reference sequence).

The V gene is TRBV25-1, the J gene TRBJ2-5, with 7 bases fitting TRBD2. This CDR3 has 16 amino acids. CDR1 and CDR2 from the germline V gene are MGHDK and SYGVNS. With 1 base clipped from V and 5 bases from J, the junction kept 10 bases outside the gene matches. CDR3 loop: CASSEFLGGSRETQYF. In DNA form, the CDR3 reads TGTGCCAGCAGTGAATTCTTAGGCGGGAGTAGGGAGACCCAGTACTTC. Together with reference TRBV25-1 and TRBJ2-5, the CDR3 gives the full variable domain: EADIYQTPRYLVIGTGKKITLECSQTMGHDKMYWYQQDPGMELHLIHYSYGVNSTEKGDLSSESTVSRIRTEHFPLTLESARPSHTSQYLCASSEFLGGSRETQYFGPGTRLLVL.

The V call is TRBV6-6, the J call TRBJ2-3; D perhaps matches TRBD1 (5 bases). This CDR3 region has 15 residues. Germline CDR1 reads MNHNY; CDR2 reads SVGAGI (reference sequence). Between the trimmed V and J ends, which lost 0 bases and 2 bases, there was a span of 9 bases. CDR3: CASSYSRRDTDTQYF. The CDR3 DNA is TGTGCCAGCAGTTACTCCCGCAGGGACACAGATACGCAGTATTTT.

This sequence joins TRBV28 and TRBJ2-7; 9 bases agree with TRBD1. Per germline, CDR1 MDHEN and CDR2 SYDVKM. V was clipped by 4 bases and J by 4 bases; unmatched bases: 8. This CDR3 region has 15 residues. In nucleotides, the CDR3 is TGTGCCAGCAGTTCGCGGGGACAGGGTCGGTACGAGCAGTACTTC. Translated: CASSSRGQGRYEQYF.